The sequence of this TCR beta chain was determined in a study of cytomegalovirus exposure and HLA in healthy donors. Study conclusions and caveats: Whilst most TCR sequences proved rare, a subset of public TCRs occurred across many donors.

CDR1 is LGHNA and CDR2 is YSLEER in the germline V gene. V lost 0 bases and J lost 5; bases outside the gene matches: 6. This CDR3 has 16 amino acids. Assay used: immunoSEQ multiplex PCR; TCRdb lists only in-frame clones, some missing. This sample has roughly 230,000 clones; 90% occur once, and the top ten carry around 3.3%. Regarding this clone: Its specificity is not known.

Sequenced sample: PBMCs. The rearrangement uses TRBV4-3 and TRBJ2-5, with TRBD2 matching 10 bases. The sequence came from a woman aged 25-40 years in good health and CMV-seronegative. CDR3 in DNA: TGCGCCAGCAGCCAAGATGCTAGCGGGAGAGGGGAGACCCAGTACTTC. Translated: CASSQDASGRGETQYF.